This T cell receptor beta chain appears in the sequencing data of a study of blood T cell repertoires in COVID-19 (dated by TCRdb to 2020 to 2021). For the wider study: Samples from collaborators originated in the United States, Italy and Spain and spanned both the acute and convalescent phases of COVID-19. The repertoires were released in a freely available public database meant as a resource for research on the immune response to SARS-CoV-2. Nearly every sample came with metadata listing a de-identified subject ID, COVID-19 status, age in years and sex. The dataset comprised deeply sampled blood TCRbeta repertoires from subjects exposed to, actively infected with, or recovered from COVID-19. The prospective study material was composed of cDNA or gDNA derived from T cells, B-cell-depleted T cells, or PBMCs. The samples were drawn from two sources: the first 160 participants of the ongoing ImmuneRACE study, and over 1,000 subjects contributed by 6 global collaborators. Where available, HLA class I and class II types were obtained from metadata supplied by the sample provider rather than from assay-based typing.

Here is what the overall study found, with its caveats: The amount of clinical and demographic metadata varied by source and participant and was provided uncurated.

Via the germline V gene, CDR1 is MNHEY and CDR2 SVGAGI. Counted from cysteine to phenylalanine, this CDR3 has 15 amino acids. Of the read, only the CDR3 DNA is kept; its 45 bases are in frame from base 1. V loses 8 bases, J loses 0 bases, and the germline ends lie 14 bases apart. As for this clone: What this receptor recognizes is not known. Base quality data are lacking; no much larger clone is found one base away.

Whole blood was collected in K2EDTA tubes by collaborating institutions according to the institutions' own protocols. For TCRbeta analysis, collaborators shipped samples as frozen whole blood, isolated PBMCs, or DNA extracted from either of those sample types. TCRbeta CDR3 regions were amplified from genomic DNA by means of the immunoSEQ Assay, a bias-controlled multiplex PCR. The study's own analysis went as follows. Within the assay, amplification of reference gene primers was used to estimate how many nucleated cells each sample contained. Sequence reads were collapsed and filtered to measure the absolute abundance of every unique TCRbeta CDR3 rearrangement. Productive Simpson clonality was computed per sample as the square root of Simpson's diversity index over productive rearrangements. TCRdb stores this immuneACCESS table with in-frame sequences only. Part of the clones is absent; in the studies checked, under half of the shortfall reflects unresolved V genes, and no reason is known for the rest. That table furnishes V, J and clone size, whereas the DNA furnished D and trimming. This sample has hundreds of thousands of clones in its table, and roughly 88% of those were observed once. The ten largest clonotypes hold approximately 1.4% of the sample.

The TCR sequence derives from a woman between 25 and 40 years old with active or convalescent COVID-19. The sequenced sample consisted of peripheral blood. Here the chain combines TRBV6-5 and TRBJ1-3, with the D gene uncertain. The nucleotides are TGTGCCAGCCTATTTTCCGGGGACTCTGGAAACACCATATATTTT. Its protein product is CASLFSGDSGNTIYF.